Listed below are T cell receptor beta chains from one sample, sequenced in a study of blood T cell repertoires in COVID-19. Profiled with immunoSEQ multiplex PCR; TCRdb holds only in-frame clones, not every one. The sample lists around 110,000 clones, 86% occurring once. Specimen: peripheral blood. These receptors originate from a middle-aged man with acute or convalescent COVID-19. The CDR3 runs from the conserved cysteine through the conserved F or W. Each record gives: D gene, clone size, J gene, V gene, CDR3 protein, CDR3 DNA. A D gene is named only where the DNA matches it firmly. The size field is filled for only some rows; it gives once, few, many or a size class.

>TRBD1|-|TRBJ1-4|TRBV5-5
CASSFGTGVGGEKLFF
TGTGCCAGCAGCTTTGGGACAGGGGTTGGCGGTGAAAAACTGTTTTTT
>TRBD2|-|TRBJ2-7|TRBV6-4
CASSAPGLPFYEQYF
TGTGCCAGCAGTGCCCCGGGACTACCCTTCTACGAGCAGTACTTC
>-|once|TRBJ1-6|TRBV7-9
CASSSDQAGDSPLHF
TGTGCCAGCAGCTCCGACCAGGCAGGGGATTCACCCCTCCACTTT
>-|-|TRBJ1-5|TRBV3-1/TRBV3-2
CASSQDVGHNQPQHF
TGTGCCAGCAGCCAAGATGTGGGGCACAATCAGCCCCAGCATTTT
>TRBD1|-|TRBJ2-7|TRBV7-2
CASSLECRQGACEQYF
TGTGCCAGCAGCTTAGAGTGCCGGCAGGGGGCATGCGAGCAGTACTTC
>-|-|TRBJ1-5|TRBV19
CASSISSLQAGQPQHF
TGTGCCAGTAGTATAAGTTCTCTCCAGGCCGGTCAGCCCCAGCATTTT
>TRBD1|few|TRBJ1-3|TRBV27
CASSLTGGFNSGNTIYF
TGTGCCAGCAGTTTAACAGGGGGCTTTAACTCTGGAAACACCATATATTTT
>TRBD2|-|TRBJ2-5|TRBV7-9
CASSAERGAWETQYF
TGTGCCAGCAGCGCCGAGCGGGGGGCGTGGGAGACCCAGTACTTC
>TRBD1|-|TRBJ2-7|TRBV14
CASSQVQGQGRKYF
TGTGCCAGCAGCCAAGTGCAGGGACAGGGGAGGAAGTACTTC
>-|once|TRBJ1-4|TRBV27
CASSFVGLGDEKLFF
TGTGCCAGCAGTTTCGTGGGGCTAGGGGATGAAAAACTGTTTTTT
>TRBD1|-|TRBJ1-5|TRBV6-1
CASSEGQGVGQPQHF
TGTGCCAGCAGTGAAGGGCAGGGGGTGGGTCAGCCCCAGCATTTT
>TRBD1|-|TRBJ2-5|TRBV30
CAWSHPGQGARGQETQYF
TGTGCCTGGAGCCACCCGGGACAGGGGGCGCGTGGTCAAGAGACCCAGTACTTC
>-|-|TRBJ1-1|TRBV3-1/TRBV3-2
CASSRDTGLAFF
TGTGCCAGCAGCCGGGACACCGGGCTTGCTTTCTTT
>TRBD1|-|TRBJ1-1|TRBV27
CASSLQTMGQANTEAFF
TGTGCCAGCAGCCTCCAGACGATGGGACAGGCGAACACTGAAGCTTTCTTT
>-|-|TRBJ2-1|TRBV4-3
CASSQDQMGVGLSNEQFF
TGCGCCAGCAGCCAAGATCAGATGGGCGTAGGACTCTCCAATGAGCAGTTCTTC
>TRBD1|-|TRBJ1-2|TRBV6-5
CASSPGGADYGYTF
TGTGCCAGCAGTCCAGGGGGCGCTGACTATGGCTACACCTTC
>TRBD1|once|TRBJ1-6|TRBV7-9
CASSSTPGQGAPKSLHF
TGTGCCAGCAGCTCGACTCCGGGACAGGGGGCCCCGAAATCCCTCCACTTT
>-|-|TRBJ1-1|TRBV11-2
CASSLDRGKEAFF
TGTGCCAGCAGCTTAGATCGGGGGAAAGAAGCTTTCTTT
>-|-|TRBJ1-5|TRBV6-5
CASSYRDQPQHF
TGTGCCAGCAGTTACCGGGATCAGCCCCAGCATTTT
>-|-|TRBJ1-5|TRBV12-3/TRBV12-4
CASSRGYQPQHF
TGTGCCAGCAGCAGGGGCTATCAGCCCCAGCATTTT
>TRBD2|-|TRBJ2-2|TRBV5-1
CASSRKTTSGENTGELFF
TGCGCCAGCAGCCGCAAAACGACTAGCGGGGAGAACACCGGGGAGCTGTTTTTT
>TRBD2|-|TRBJ2-5|TRBV2
CASSEALRLAGLQETQYF
TGTGCCAGCAGTGAAGCGCTTAGACTAGCGGGGCTCCAAGAGACCCAGTACTTC
>TRBD1|once|TRBJ1-2|TRBV30
CAWSVRGTGYGYTF
TGTGCCTGGAGTGTCAGGGGGACCGGCTATGGCTACACCTTC
>TRBD2|-|TRBJ2-7|TRBV5-4
CASSTGGASGYEQYF
TGTGCCAGCAGCACCGGGGGGGCTAGTGGCTACGAGCAGTACTTC
>-|-|TRBJ1-2|TRBV6-6
CASSYDIANYGYTF
TGTGCCAGCAGTTACGACATAGCTAACTATGGCTACACCTTC
>TRBD1|-|TRBJ2-7|TRBV25-1
CASTQGTVYEQYF
TGTGCCAGCACCCAAGGGACAGTCTACGAGCAGTACTTC
>TRBD1|-|TRBJ1-1|TRBV7-2
CASRPGQGSTEAFF
TGTGCCAGCAGACCCGGACAGGGCTCCACTGAAGCTTTCTTT
>-|-|TRBJ2-3|TRBV28
CASSLSTASLSVMDTQYF
TGTGCCAGCAGTTTATCCACAGCCTCTTTATCTGTGATGGATACGCAGTATTTT
>-|-|TRBJ2-1|TRBV6-5
CASSYFGRESHEQFF
TGTGCCAGCAGTTACTTCGGCAGGGAATCTCATGAGCAGTTCTTC
>-|few|TRBJ1-6|TRBV25-1
CASRRQGNNSPLHF
TGTGCCAGCAGGAGGCAGGGGAATAATTCACCCCTCCACTTT
>-|-|TRBJ2-7|TRBV5-1
CASSLGRRADEQYF
TGCGCCAGCAGCTTGGGTCGCAGGGCGGACGAGCAGTACTTC
>-|-|TRBJ1-3|TRBV19
CASSIRGSSGNTIYF
TGTGCCAGTAGTATTCGAGGGAGCTCTGGAAACACCATATATTTT
>TRBD2|-|TRBJ2-1|TRBV6-1
CASSDSVGLAYNEQFF
TGTGCCAGCAGTGACAGTGTGGGACTAGCTTACAATGAGCAGTTCTTC